These T cell receptor beta chains were read from a single sample in a study of patients and donors after allogeneic stem cell transplantation. TCRdb fed the RT-PCR reads into MiXCR, producing one record per CDR3 protein. The profile shows about 400,000 distinct CDR3 sequences, under 20% of them singletons. Sequencing input: blood, either unsorted or a sorted T cell fraction (not recorded which). Receptors originate from a human donor who was either an allogeneic HSCT recipient or a stem cell or donor lymphocyte infusion donor (not recorded which). It is not recorded whose cells these are; they may come from a transplant donor. Each CDR3 is given with its conserved first and last residue. The D gene is left open where the match is weak. The size entry is marked missing in some rows and otherwise reads once, few, many or a size class.

TRBV20-1	TRBJ1-4	-	-	CSARAPRDTVEKLFF	TGCAGTGCTAGAGCACCCCGGGACACAGTGGAAAAACTGTTTTTT
TRBV19	TRBJ2-1	-	many	CASSLDFLKIYNEQFF	TGTGCCAGTAGCTTGGACTTCCTTAAGATCTACAATGAGCAGTTCTTC
TRBV12-3/TRBV12-4	TRBJ1-1	-	few	CASSLARGRAFF	TGTGCCAGCAGTTTAGCAAGGGGTAGGGCTTTCTTT
TRBV7-9	TRBJ2-5	-	few	CASSLFGSSMKETQYF	TGTGCCAGCAGCTTATTCGGGAGTAGCATGAAAGAGACCCAGTACTTC
TRBV20-1	TRBJ2-5	TRBD1	-	CSASGTGETQYF	TGCAGTGCTTCCGGGACAGGGGAGACCCAGTACTTC
TRBV24-1	TRBJ2-6	-	few	CATAKDSGANVLTF	TGTGCCACCGCGAAGGACTCTGGGGCCAACGTCCTGACTTTC
TRBV7-9	TRBJ1-1	TRBD1	-	CASSLTTGRTEAFF	TGTGCCAGCAGCTTAACGACAGGGCGTACTGAAGCTTTCTTT
TRBV20-1	TRBJ2-3	-	-	CSARSGPLDTQYF	TGCAGTGCTAGATCCGGGCCATTAGATACGCAGTATTTT
TRBV30	TRBJ2-7	-	-	CAWSVSHYEQYF	TGTGCCTGGAGTGTCAGCCACTACGAGCAGTACTTC
TRBV5-4	TRBJ1-2	TRBD1	once	CASSSFYRQGAPGYTF	TGTGCCAGCAGCTCCTTTTACCGACAGGGGGCGCCTGGCTACACCTTC
TRBV20-1	TRBJ1-5	-	-	CSARVTAHSNQPQHF	TGCAGTGCTAGGGTGACAGCGCATAGCAATCAGCCCCAGCATTTT
TRBV2	TRBJ2-1	-	-	CATEGYNEQFF	TGTGCTACGGAGGGGTACAATGAGCAGTTCTTC
TRBV5-6	TRBJ2-7	-	few	CASSLGRNKQYF	TGTGCCAGCAGCTTGGGAAGGAACAAGCAGTACTTC
TRBV20-1	TRBJ2-3	-	few	CSAREGATSGDTQYF	TGCAGTGCTAGAGAAGGGGCTACTTCGGGAGATACGCAGTATTTT
TRBV14	TRBJ2-1	TRBD2	many	CASSHSGTNSYIEQFF	TGTGCCAGCAGCCACAGCGGGACTAACTCCTACATTGAGCAGTTCTTC
TRBV12-3/TRBV12-4	TRBJ1-2	TRBD1	few	CASNSARDRVSRGYGYTF	TGTGCCAGCAATTCGGCCCGGGACAGAGTTTCTAGGGGGTATGGCTACACCTTC
TRBV18	TRBJ1-3	-	-	CPGTLSGNTIYF	TGTCCCGGGACCCTCTCTGGAAACACCATATATTTT
TRBV11-3	TRBJ2-7	-	-	CASSLGLTPYEQYF	TGTGCCAGCAGCCTCGGACTGACGCCCTACGAGCAGTACTTC
TRBV7-9	TRBJ1-2	-	-	CASSPVEGDYGYTF	TGTGCCAGCAGCCCGGTTGAAGGGGACTATGGCTACACCTTC
TRBV6-5	TRBJ2-1	TRBD2	many	CASSYSGGGNEQFF	TGTGCCAGCAGTTACTCGGGGGGGGGCAATGAGCAGTTCTTC
TRBV20-1	TRBJ2-7	-	-	CSARDSAVSTYEQYF	TGCAGTGCTAGAGATAGCGCGGTTAGCACCTACGAGCAGTACTTC
TRBV5-1	TRBJ1-2	-	many	CASSLAGNYGYTF	TGCGCCAGCAGCTTGGCAGGGAACTATGGCTACACCTTC
TRBV12-3/TRBV12-4	TRBJ2-7	TRBD2	-	CASSFIGTSGRWGSSYEQYF	TGTGCCAGCAGTTTTATTGGGACTAGCGGGAGGTGGGGGAGCTCCTACGAGCAGTACTTC
TRBV7-6	TRBJ1-2	-	few	CASSLNKGEDGYTF	TGTGCCAGCAGCTTAAATAAGGGGGAGGATGGCTACACCTTC
TRBV5-1	TRBJ1-1	-	many	CASSPGGSWDMNTEAFF	TGCGCCAGCAGCCCGGGGGGAAGTTGGGACATGAACACTGAAGCTTTCTTT
TRBV3-1	TRBJ2-5	-	-	CASSQVGAETQYF	TGTGCCAGCAGCCAAGTAGGGGCGGAGACCCAGTACTTC
TRBV30	TRBJ1-3	-	few	CAWRGGRNTIYF	TGTGCCTGGAGGGGAGGGAGAAACACCATATATTTT
TRBV10-3	TRBJ1-1	-	few	CAISGRNTEAFF	TGTGCCATCTCAGGGAGGAACACTGAAGCTTTCTTT
TRBV7-8	TRBJ1-6	TRBD1	few	CASSRRTGDRAGSPLHF	TGTGCCAGCAGCCGCCGGACAGGGGACCGGGCGGGTTCACCCCTCCACTTT
TRBV12-3/TRBV12-4	TRBJ1-1	TRBD1	-	CASSLTGVRTEAFF	TGTGCCAGCAGTTTAACAGGGGTGCGCACTGAAGCTTTCTTT
TRBV6-2/TRBV6-3	TRBJ2-1	-	few	CASSILWNEQFF	TGTGCCAGCAGTATCCTCTGGAATGAGCAGTTCTTC
TRBV29-1	TRBJ2-4	-	many	CSARVGLAKNIQYF	TGCAGCGCTAGGGTGGGTCTGGCCAAAAACATTCAGTACTTC
TRBV20-1	TRBJ2-5	TRBD2	-	CSANRLAGGQETQYF	TGCAGTGCTAATAGACTAGCGGGGGGGCAAGAGACCCAGTACTTC
TRBV6-1	TRBJ1-6	-	-	CASSEVVSPLHF	TGTGCCAGCAGTGAAGTGGTGTCACCCCTCCACTTT
TRBV4-1	TRBJ2-3	TRBD2	-	CASSQRTRGVTQYF	TGCGCCAGCAGCCAGCGAACCCGGGGGGTTACGCAGTATTTT
TRBV4-3	TRBJ2-1	-	-	CASSQDGQNNEQFF	TGCGCCAGCAGCCAGGATGGACAGAACAATGAGCAGTTCTTC
TRBV7-8	TRBJ2-7	-	-	CASSSYESIMHF	TGTGCCAGCAGCTCCTACGAGTCGATAATGCACTTC
TRBV20-1	TRBJ2-2	-	few	CSARNFNTGELFF	TGCAGTGCTAGAAACTTTAACACCGGGGAGCTGTTTTTT
TRBV4-1	TRBJ2-7	-	few	CASSQDDTFSYEQYF	TGCGCCAGCAGCCAGGACGACACTTTCTCCTACGAGCAGTACTTC
TRBV3-1	TRBJ2-3	-	few	CASSAGLGGAEGTDTQYF	TGTGCCAGCAGCGCAGGACTTGGCGGGGCCGAGGGCACAGATACGCAGTATTTT